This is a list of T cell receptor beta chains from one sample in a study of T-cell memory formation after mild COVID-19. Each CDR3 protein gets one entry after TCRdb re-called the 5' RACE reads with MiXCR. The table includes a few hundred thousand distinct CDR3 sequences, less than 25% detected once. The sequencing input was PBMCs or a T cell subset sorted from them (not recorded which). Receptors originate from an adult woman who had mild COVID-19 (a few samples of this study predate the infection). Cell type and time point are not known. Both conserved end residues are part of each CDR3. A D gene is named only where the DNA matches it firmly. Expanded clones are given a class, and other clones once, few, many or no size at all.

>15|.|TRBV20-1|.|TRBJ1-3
CSASMGGNSGNTIYF
TGCAGTGCTAGCATGGGGGGGAACTCTGGAAACACCATATATTTT
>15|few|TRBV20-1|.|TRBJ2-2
CSAREFMGRREELFF
TGCAGTGCTAGGGAATTCATGGGCAGGCGGGAGGAGCTGTTTTTT
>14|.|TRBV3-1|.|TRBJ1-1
CASSQRQVNTEAFF
TGTGCCAGCAGCCAACGACAGGTGAACACTGAAGCTTTCTTT
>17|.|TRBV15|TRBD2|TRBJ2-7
CATSRDRPGVAGGGWYF
TGTGCCACCAGCAGAGATCGACCAGGGGTAGCGGGAGGTGGTTGGTACTTC
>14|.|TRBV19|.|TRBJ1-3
CASSISGSGNTIYF
TGTGCCAGTAGTATATCGGGATCTGGAAACACCATATATTTT
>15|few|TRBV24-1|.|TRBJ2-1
CATSDWTTGRNEQFF
TGTGCCACCAGTGACTGGACGACAGGGAGGAATGAGCAGTTCTTC
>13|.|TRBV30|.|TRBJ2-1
CAWSVSAYNEQFF
TGTGCCTGGAGTGTCTCGGCGTACAATGAGCAGTTCTTC
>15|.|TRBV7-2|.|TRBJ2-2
CASSLGRSNTGELFF
TGTGCCAGCAGCTTAGGTCGATCGAACACCGGGGAGCTGTTTTTT
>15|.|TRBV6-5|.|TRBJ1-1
CASSYSTQAHTEAFF
TGTGCCAGCAGTTACTCGACGCAGGCTCACACTGAAGCTTTCTTT
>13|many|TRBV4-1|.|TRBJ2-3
CASSQDPTDTQYF
TGCGCCAGCAGCCAAGATCCCACAGATACGCAGTATTTT
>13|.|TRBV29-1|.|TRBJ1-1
CSVVTGQNTEAFF
TGCAGCGTTGTGACAGGACAGAACACTGAAGCTTTCTTT
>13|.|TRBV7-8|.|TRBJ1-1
CASSLPQNTEAFF
TGTGCCAGCAGCCTCCCACAGAACACTGAAGCTTTCTTT
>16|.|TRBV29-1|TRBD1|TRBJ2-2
CSVVTGVGSNTGELFF
TGCAGCGTGGTTACAGGGGTAGGGTCGAACACCGGGGAGCTGTTTTTT
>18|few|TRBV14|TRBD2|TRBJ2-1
CASSQVFSSGSTYNEQFF
TGTGCCAGCAGCCAAGTTTTCTCTAGCGGGAGTACTTACAATGAGCAGTTCTTC
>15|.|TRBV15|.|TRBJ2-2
CATSSENLLVGELFF
TGTGCCACCAGCAGTGAAAACTTACTAGTCGGGGAGCTGTTTTTT
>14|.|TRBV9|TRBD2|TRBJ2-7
CASSAGTSPYEQYF
TGTGCCAGCAGCGCAGGGACTAGCCCGTACGAGCAGTACTTC
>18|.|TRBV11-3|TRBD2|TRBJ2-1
CASSLEGLAGGSYNEQFF
TGTGCCAGCAGCTTAGAAGGACTAGCGGGAGGATCCTACAATGAGCAGTTCTTC
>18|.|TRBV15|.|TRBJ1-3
CATSRRGRRGLSGNTIYF
TGTGCCACCAGCAGAAGGGGCAGGAGAGGACTCTCTGGAAACACCATATATTTT
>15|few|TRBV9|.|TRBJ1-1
CASSVGNFMNTEAFF
TGTGCCAGCAGCGTAGGCAACTTCATGAACACTGAAGCTTTCTTT
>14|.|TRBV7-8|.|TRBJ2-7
CASSPPRLSYEQYF
TGTGCCAGCAGCCCCCCTCGGCTCTCCTACGAGCAGTACTTC
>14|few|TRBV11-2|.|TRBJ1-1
CASSLDPGGTEAFF
TGTGCCAGCAGCTTAGATCCGGGGGGCACTGAAGCTTTCTTT
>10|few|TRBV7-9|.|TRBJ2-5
CASTPGTQYF
TGTGCCAGCACCCCGGGGACCCAGTACTTC
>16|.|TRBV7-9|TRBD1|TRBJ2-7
CASSTTGTGTAYEQYF
TGTGCCAGCAGCACAACCGGGACAGGGACGGCCTACGAGCAGTACTTC
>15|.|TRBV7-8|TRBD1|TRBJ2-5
CASSSGTGGQETQYF
TGTGCCAGCAGCTCAGGGACAGGGGGTCAAGAGACCCAGTACTTC
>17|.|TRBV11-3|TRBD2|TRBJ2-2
CASSFGLAGGNTGELFF
TGTGCCAGCAGCTTTGGACTAGCGGGGGGGAACACCGGGGAGCTGTTTTTT
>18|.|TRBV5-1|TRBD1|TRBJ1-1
CASSLSFPGQGLNTEAFF
TGCGCCAGCAGCTTGTCGTTCCCGGGACAGGGGCTCAACACTGAAGCTTTCTTT
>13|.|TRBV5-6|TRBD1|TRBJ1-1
CASSLGPTGGNRF
TGTGCCAGCAGCTTGGGTCCAACAGGGGGCAATAGATTT
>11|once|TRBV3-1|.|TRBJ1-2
CASSQDSLNTF
TGTGCCAGCAGCCAAGACAGCTTAAACACCTTC
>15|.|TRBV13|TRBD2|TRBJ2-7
CASSSGLVRGYEQYF
TGTGCCAGCAGCTCCGGACTAGTAAGGGGTTACGAGCAGTACTTC
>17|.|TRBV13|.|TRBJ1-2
CASSSGSIRLSNYGYTF
TGTGCCAGCAGCTCGGGCTCAATCCGGCTGTCTAACTATGGCTACACCTTC
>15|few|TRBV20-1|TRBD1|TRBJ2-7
CSAHLGRQGAYEQYF
TGCAGTGCTCACCTCGGTCGGCAGGGGGCTTACGAGCAGTACTTC
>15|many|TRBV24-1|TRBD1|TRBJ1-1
CATSDHRGLRTEAFF
TGTGCCACCAGTGACCACAGGGGGCTACGCACTGAAGCTTTCTTT
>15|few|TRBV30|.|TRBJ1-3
CAWSSGRHSGNTIYF
TGTGCCTGGAGTTCTGGGCGGCACTCTGGAAACACCATATATTTT
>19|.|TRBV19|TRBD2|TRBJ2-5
CASSTETGLAGDRWETQYF
TGTGCCAGTAGTACCGAAACGGGGCTAGCGGGAGATCGTTGGGAGACCCAGTACTTC
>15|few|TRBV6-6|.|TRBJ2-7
CASSPLRGAAGEQYF
TGTGCCAGCAGTCCGCTGCGGGGCGCGGCGGGAGAGCAGTACTTC
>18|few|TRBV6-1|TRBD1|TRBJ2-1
CASSRDRGLLAGYNEQFF
TGTGCCAGCAGCCGGGACAGGGGGCTCCTAGCGGGGTACAATGAGCAGTTCTTC
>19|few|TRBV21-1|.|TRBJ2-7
CASSKGTSSSRNRCYEQYF
TGTGCCAGCAGCAAAGGCACCTCGAGCAGCCGTAATCGATGCTACGAGCAGTACTTC
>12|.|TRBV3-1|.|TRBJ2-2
CASSQEVGELFF
TGTGCCAGCAGCCAAGAAGTCGGGGAGCTGTTTTTT
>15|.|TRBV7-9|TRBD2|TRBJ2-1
CASSPASGSFGEQFF
TGTGCCAGCAGCCCCGCTAGCGGGAGTTTTGGGGAGCAGTTCTTC
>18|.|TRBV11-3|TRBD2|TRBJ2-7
CASSSPGLAGGPVLEQYF
TGTGCCAGCAGCTCGCCCGGACTAGCGGGAGGGCCGGTCTTGGAGCAGTACTTC
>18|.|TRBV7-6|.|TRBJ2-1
CASSSWRSSEAGPNEQFF
TGTGCCAGCAGCTCCTGGAGGTCATCAGAAGCAGGACCTAATGAGCAGTTCTTC
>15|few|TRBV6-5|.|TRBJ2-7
CASSYRRDMAYEQYF
TGTGCCAGCAGTTACCGCCGGGACATGGCCTACGAGCAGTACTTC
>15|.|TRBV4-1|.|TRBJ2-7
CASSQVPGTAYEQYF
TGCGCCAGCAGCCAAGTGCCGGGCACGGCCTACGAGCAGTACTTC
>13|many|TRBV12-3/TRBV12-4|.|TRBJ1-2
CASSLFETYGYTF
TGTGCCAGCAGTTTATTTGAAACCTATGGCTACACCTTC